The 5 T cell receptor beta chains listed next were all sequenced from one sample in a study of tumor-infiltrating lymphocytes in primary liver carcinoma. Bulk tissue was left unsorted, and RNA and DNA were co-extracted from about 19-30 mg of it. Total RNA amounting to 450 to 550 ng was the source from which TCR beta cDNA was made with a constant-region primer. It was through three nested multiplex PCR rounds of slightly modified ARM-PCR that TCR beta libraries arose. In the first two PCR rounds, TRBV1-TRBV30 forward primers were paired with a C-beta reverse primer, and each round lasted nine to ten cycles. TCRdb itself ran the multiplex PCR reads through MiXCR, one entry per CDR3 protein. The table includes about 74,000 distinct CDR3 sequences, roughly two thirds detected once. Sample: liver tumor tissue from sampling region 4. Indicated subset: tumor region T4, right-lateral pole. These receptors were collected from a middle-aged man with primary liver carcinoma and hepatitis B virus infection.

The chain has TRBV4-1 and TRBJ1-2; D gene unclear. This CDR3 has 14 residues. The germline V gene encodes CDR1 MGHRA and CDR2 YSYEKL. V lost 0 bases and J 10 bases, leaving 15 bases between the germline ends. The CDR3 DNA follows: TGCGCCAGCAGCCAAGAGGGCCCTGCGTTTGTCTACACCTTC. It encodes CASSQEGPAFVYTF.

For this clonotype: An end of the junction does not agree with germline; a read error may underlie this. V and J are TRBV6-1 and TRBJ1-1; 7 bases fit TRBD1. Germline-derived CDR1 and CDR2 are MNHNS and SASEGT. This CDR3 spans 14 amino acids. CDR3 in amino acids: CAGSELNRGDEAFF. DNA of the CDR3: TGTGCCGGCAGTGAATTGAACAGGGGAGATGAAGCTTTCTTT.

A remark on this clonotype: A clone one base away is much larger, so this may be a read error. The conserved phenylalanine or tryptophan is not found at the CDR3 terminus, so this likely reflects a read error. The rearrangement uses TRBV28 and TRBJ2-3; D gene ambiguous. This CDR3 is built from 11 residues. The germline V gene has CDR1 MDHEN and CDR2 SYDVKM. The ends were cut back, 2 bases at V and 3 bases at J, with 0 bases in the middle. The CDR3 loop is CASSLTDTQYI. Written as DNA, the CDR3 is TGTGCCAGCAGTTTAACAGATACGCAGTATATT.

V usage is TRBV14 and J usage is TRBJ2-5, with D perhaps given as TRBD1 or TRBD2 (5 bases each). This CDR3 comprises 15 residues. V gave up 4 bases and J gave up 4 bases, with 16 bases separating them. Germline lookup yields CDR1 SGHDN and CDR2 FVKESK. CDR3 protein: CASSLNPGPRETQYF. In nucleotides, the CDR3 is TGTGCCAGCAGCCTAAACCCGGGACCCCGAGAGACCCAGTACTTC.

The chain recombines TRBV10-3 with TRBJ2-1; 8 bases map to TRBD2. This CDR3 region has 14 residues. Germline CDR1 is ENHRY and CDR2 is SYGVKD. The V and J ends lost 6 bases and 12 bases, in that order; junction bases with no gene match: 13. The CDR3 sequence is CAISRSSGTPWQFF. The CDR3 DNA reads TGTGCCATCAGCAGGAGTAGCGGGACCCCATGGCAGTTCTTC.